Each of the 21 T cell receptor beta chains below was sequenced from the same sample in a study of blood T cell repertoires in COVID-19. The data were produced by immunoSEQ multiplex PCR, yet TCRdb's version contains in-frame clones alone and is incomplete. This sample has under 200,000 clones; around 82% occur once, and the top ten carry roughly 15%. The specimen was peripheral blood. Receptors originate from a man aged 18 to 30 with active or convalescent COVID-19.

The chain is built from TRBV20-1 and TRBJ2-5; D is perhaps TRBD1 (5 bases). Between the trimmed V and J ends, which lost 6 bases and 6 bases, there was a span of 23 bases. This CDR3 is built from 15 residues. Per germline, CDR1 DFQATT and CDR2 SNEGSKA (reference sequence). CDR3 DNA: TGCAGTGCCAGTCGTAGGGCAGGGATCAGCCAGACCCAGTACTTC. Its protein is CSASRRAGISQTQYF.

The J gene is TRBJ1-2, the V gene TRBV6-5, with a tentative D call TRBD1 (6 bases). The CDR3 totals 14 residues. V was shortened by 5 bases and J by 7 bases, with 17 bases between the two germline ends. Germline CDR1 reads MNHEY; CDR2 reads SVGAGI. CDR3 region: CASSPGHRAIGYTF. The CDR3 nucleotides read TGTGCCAGCAGTCCCGGCCACAGGGCCATTGGCTACACCTTC.

This chain links TRBV11-2 with TRBJ2-7; tentative D call: TRBD1 (5 bases). CDR3 size: 14 residues. Germline loops: CDR1 SGHAT, CDR2 FQNNGV. V lost 4 bases, J lost 2 bases, and 12 bases lay in between. The CDR3 nucleotides read TGTGCCAGCAGCTCCAGGGTTCCCCCCTACGAGCAGTACTTC. Translating gives CASSSRVPPYEQYF.

The V call is TRBV29-1, the J call TRBJ1-2; D gene unclear. The CDR3 is made up of 12 amino acids. With 1 base removed from V and 10 bases from J, the gap between germline ends came to 13 bases. In germline, CDR1 is SQVTM, CDR2 ANQGSEA. The CDR3 sequence: CSVEGVRRAYTF. The DNA of the CDR3 is TGCAGCGTTGAAGGGGTGAGGAGAGCCTACACCTTC.

The gene calls are TRBV5-5 and TRBJ1-5; D perhaps matches TRBD1 (5 bases). Germline-derived CDR1 and CDR2 are SGHKS and YYEKEE (reference sequence). The CDR3 is 14 amino acids. V lost 0 bases to trimming and J lost 5 bases, with 9 bases between them. The CDR3 sequence: CASSLAGNHQPQHF. The CDR3 nucleotides read TGTGCCAGCAGCTTGGCAGGGAACCATCAGCCCCAGCATTTT.

In this sample, this clone turned up once. The chain joins TRBV6-2 or TRBV6-3 to TRBJ1-1, with D uncertain. CDR3 size: 13 residues. The germline V gene encodes CDR1 MNHEY and CDR2 SVGEGT. V shed 5 bases and J shed 3 bases, with 10 bases lying between them. The CDR3 DNA reads TGTGCCAGCAGTACCTACAGTTACACTGAAGCTTTCTTT. Residues: CASSTYSYTEAFF.

The rearrangement links TRBV9 to TRBJ2-3, with D possibly being TRBD2 (5 bases). V was shortened by 0 bases and J by 3 bases, with 11 bases between the two germline ends. The germline V gene has CDR1 SGDLS and CDR2 YYNGEE. CDR3 size: 15 residues. CDR3 region: CASSVGRGGTDTQYF. CDR3 bases: TGTGCCAGCAGCGTAGGCCGGGGTGGGACAGATACGCAGTATTTT.

This clone was seen only a few times. The chain uses TRBV6-1 and TRBJ2-1; D call uncertain. In germline, CDR1 is MNHNS, CDR2 SASEGT. Trimming pared 1 base from V and 6 bases from J, leaving 13 bases between. CDR3 length: 15 residues. The CDR3 spells CASSEGDTEFNEQFF. The CDR3 DNA reads TGTGCCAGCAGTGAAGGTGATACAGAGTTCAATGAGCAGTTCTTC.

Only one count was recorded for this clone. The rearrangement joins TRBV5-5 to TRBJ2-5; D uncertain. V was trimmed by 0 bases and J by 12 bases, leaving 21 bases between them. CDR3 length equals 15 residues. Germline V gene lookup returns CDR1 SGHKS and CDR2 YYEKEE (reference sequence). The CDR3 coding sequence is TGTGCCAGCAGCTTGGCCCTTCCACTAATGACCCTGGAGTACTTC. This translates into CASSLALPLMTLEYF.

This chain uses TRBV10-1 with TRBJ1-5; possibly TRBD1 for D (6 bases). The length of the CDR3 is 14 residues. V was clipped by 4 bases and J by 5 bases, with 12 bases between them. Germline loops: CDR1 WNHNN, CDR2 SYGVQD (reference sequence). The CDR3 protein is CASSGSGVHQPQHF. The DNA for the CDR3 is TGCGCCAGCAGTGGATCAGGGGTGCATCAGCCCCAGCATTTT.

The J gene is TRBJ1-1, the V gene TRBV7-2; no clear D. V gave up 4 bases and J gave up 0 bases, with 12 bases separating them. The CDR3 is 15 amino acids. Germline CDR1 is SGHTA and CDR2 is FQGNSA. CDR3 nucleotide sequence: TGTGCCAGCAGCTCTACTAGATTATTGAACACTGAAGCTTTCTTT. Translating it yields CASSSTRLLNTEAFF.

The chain carries TRBV3-1 (or the pseudogene TRBV3-2) and TRBJ2-1; 7 nucleotides match TRBD1. This CDR3 is 15 amino acids long. CDR1 is LGHDT and CDR2 is YNNKEL in the germline V gene (reference sequence). With V trimmed by 4 bases and J by 0 bases, 3 bases remained unmatched. The CDR3 sequence is CASSRAGGSYNEQFF. DNA of the CDR3: TGTGCCAGCAGCCGGGCAGGGGGCTCCTACAATGAGCAGTTCTTC.

A single count supports this clone. This chain connects TRBV10-3 to TRBJ2-7, with 11 bases identical to TRBD1. The V segment lost 10 bases and the J segment 12 bases; nucleotides outside the gene matches: 11. Germline values: CDR1 ENHRY, CDR2 SYGVKD. The CDR3 has 12 amino acids. The CDR3 DNA follows: TGTGCCACGACGGGACAGGGGGGGTCTAGGTACTTC. This sequence encodes CATTGQGGSRYF.

This clone was detected once. The rearrangement joins TRBV19 to TRBJ2-7, with 8 nucleotides matching TRBD2. This CDR3 is 15 amino acids long. The J segment lost 1 base and the V segment lost 5 bases, leaving 7 bases of the junction unmatched. Germline loops: CDR1 LNHDA, CDR2 SQIVND (reference sequence). Here the CDR3 reads CASSPRAGASYEQYF. As DNA, the CDR3 is TGTGCCAGTAGTCCCCGAGCGGGAGCTTCCTACGAGCAGTACTTC. Drawing the rest from reference TRBV19 and TRBJ2-7, the complete variable domain is DGGITQSPKYLFRKEGQNVTLSCEQNLNHDAMYWYRQDPGQGLRLIYYSQIVNDFQKGDIAEGYSVSREKKESFPLTVTSAQKNPTAFYLCASSPRAGASYEQYFGPGTRLTVT.

This chain joins TRBV6-5 and TRBJ1-1, with 7 bases aligning to TRBD1. V lost 5 bases to trimming and J lost 5 bases; unmatched junction nucleotides: 8. Germline assignment: CDR1 MNHEY and CDR2 SVGAGI. The CDR3 loop spans 14 amino acids. In DNA, the CDR3 is TGTGCCAGCAGTATGCGGGACAGTAAGACTGAAGCTTTCTTT. Its translation: CASSMRDSKTEAFF.

The chain's CDR3 is CASSSPPLVPYNEQFF. As DNA, the CDR3 is TGCGCCAGCAGTTCGCCCCCCCTAGTTCCCTACAATGAGCAGTTCTTC. V is TRBV23-1 and J is TRBJ2-1; D ambiguous. TRBV23-1 carries the ORF label, with uncertain function. The CDR3 is 16 amino acids. V was shortened by 5 bases and J by 2 bases, with 16 bases between the two germline ends.

V gene TRBV5-1 combines with J gene TRBJ2-2; D gene ambiguous. V was cut by 7 bases and J by 1 base, with 11 bases left in between. CDR1 is SGHRS and CDR2 is YFSETQ in the germline V gene. This CDR3 comprises 14 residues. CDR3 residues: CASRPAGNTGELFF. The DNA of the CDR3 is TGCGCCAGCCGACCGGCAGGGAACACCGGGGAGCTGTTTTTT.

This clone has more than one count but fewer than ten. J is TRBJ1-2 and V is TRBV11-2, with TRBD1 matching 8 bases. CDR1 and CDR2 from the germline V gene are SGHAT and FQNNGV. This CDR3 is built from 14 residues. Germline trimming cut 6 bases from V and 8 bases from J; bases unmatched to any gene: 11. Here the CDR3 reads CASSQTTGVEGYTF. Written as DNA, the CDR3 is TGTGCCAGCAGTCAAACGACAGGGGTGGAAGGCTACACCTTC. The full variable domain, in which reference TRBV11-2 and TRBJ1-2 provide the parts outside the CDR3, is EAGVAQSPRYKIIEKRQSVAFWCNPISGHATLYWYQQILGQGPKLLIQFQNNGVVDDSQLPKDRFSAERLKGVDSTLKIQPAKLEDSAVYLCASSQTTGVEGYTFGSGTRLTVV.

This sequence joins TRBV18 and TRBJ1-4; no clear D. The CDR3 runs to 16 residues. Trimming shortened V by 5 bases and J by 7 bases, and 20 bases separated the two germline ends. The germline gives CDR1 KGHSH, CDR2 LQKENI. This CDR3 reads CASSASPGSPSEKLFF. The CDR3 region has the DNA TGTGCCAGCTCAGCTTCACCGGGGTCACCGAGTGAAAAACTGTTTTTT. The variable domain in full, with the rest retrieved from reference TRBV18 and TRBJ1-4, is NAGVMQNPRHLVRRRGQEARLRCSPMKGHSHVYWYRQLPEEGLKFMVYLQKENIIDESGMPKERFSAEFPKEGPSILRIQQVVRGDSAAYFCASSASPGSPSEKLFFGSGTQLSVL.

V gene TRBV4-1 combines with J gene TRBJ2-5; TRBD2 aligns across 12 bases. Germline loops: CDR1 MGHRA, CDR2 YSYEKL. This CDR3 has 17 amino acids. V trimming: 1 base; J trimming: 3 bases; junction bases outside the gene matches: 6. The CDR3 nucleotides read TGCGCCAGCAGCCAAGCTAGCGGGGGGGCGAGAGAAGAGACCCAGTACTTC. Translation gives CASSQASGGAREETQYF.

This chain links TRBV5-1 with TRBJ2-5; 11 bases align to TRBD2. Losses at the gene ends were 4 bases for V and 7 bases for J; bases not matched to a gene: 12. CDR1 is SGHRS and CDR2 is YFSETQ in the germline V gene. The CDR3 loop spans 16 amino acids. The CDR3, as DNA: TGCGCCAGCAGCCCGAATCCTAGCGGGGGGATCGGGACCCAGTACTTC. This encodes CASSPNPSGGIGTQYF.